Following are 19 T cell receptor beta chains from one sample sequenced in a study of blood T cells in healthy people across ages. Combining a sample-barcoded 5' primer with a J-beta primer mix, a second PCR ran for roughly 7 to 12 cycles. TCRdb fed the 5' RACE reads into MiXCR, producing one record per CDR3 protein. The sample shows approximately 780,000 distinct CDR3 sequences, 20% to 30% of them seen only once. The data also belong to a second study, concerning T cells of mothers and their children.

Specimen: blood. The receptor set was obtained from a boy under 18 in good health.

In this sample, this clonotype turned up a few times. CDR3 DNA: TGTGCCAGCAGCTTAGCAGGGACAGGGTATGACGAGCAGTACTTC. It specifies CASSLAGTGYDEQYF. The chain uses TRBV7-9 and TRBJ2-7, with 9 positions matching TRBD1. Germline CDR1 SEHNR, CDR2 FQNEAQ (reference sequence). CDR3 length equals 15 residues. J was trimmed by 5 bases and V by 0 bases; bases with no gene match: 5.

The chain couples TRBV5-6 to TRBJ2-2; no firm D call. The CDR3 contains 14 residues. The V gene lost 1 base and the J gene lost 2 bases, with 6 bases spanning the gap. Per the germline V gene, CDR1 is SGHDT and CDR2 is YYEEEE. CDR3 sequence reads: CASSLIRNTGELFF. In nucleotides, the CDR3 is TGTGCCAGCAGCTTGATCAGAAACACCGGGGAGCTGTTTTTT.

This clonotype was counted between two and nine times. One end of the junction is discordant with germline, which a read error may explain. The chain combines TRBV28 with TRBJ1-1; D is ambiguous. This CDR3 contains 10 residues. Per the germline V gene, CDR1 is MDHEN and CDR2 is SYDVKM. CDR3 in amino acids: CPKWGGEAFF. CDR3 nucleotides: TGCCCTAAGTGGGGTGGTGAAGCTTTCTTT.

This clonotype was counted a few times. The chain employs TRBV12-3 or TRBV12-4 and TRBJ1-5; no clear D. CDR3 length: 12 residues. The ends were cut back, 4 bases at V and 5 bases at J, with 6 bases in the middle. The CDR3 loop is CASSSLYQPQHF. CDR3 bases: TGTGCCAGCAGTTCCCTCTATCAGCCCCAGCATTTT.

For the CDR3, the DNA is TGTGCCAGCAGGCCGGAGGGAGCTTCTGGAAACACCATATATTTT. Residues: CASRPEGASGNTIYF. The gene calls are TRBV12-3 or TRBV12-4 and TRBJ1-3, with no clear D. V shed 6 bases and J shed 1 base, with 13 bases lying between them. CDR3 length equals 15 residues.

This clonotype was recorded a few times. The chain combines TRBV4-1 with TRBJ1-1, with TRBD1 matching 7 bases. J was trimmed by 4 bases and V by 4 bases; bases with no gene match: 9. From germline, CDR1 is MGHRA and CDR2 YSYEKL. CDR3 length equals 15 residues. The CDR3 DNA reads as TGCGCCAGCAGCCTGGAAAAGGGGGCGAGCACTGAAGCTTTCTTT. Its translation is CASSLEKGASTEAFF.

V gene TRBV20-1 combines with J gene TRBJ2-7, with 8 nucleotides matching TRBD2. CDR1 DFQATT and CDR2 SNEGSKA come from the germline V gene (reference sequence). J was trimmed by 6 bases and V by 6 bases; bases with no gene match: 4. The length of the CDR3 is 11 residues. CDR3 residues: CSALAGIEQYF. The CDR3 DNA reads as TGCAGTGCGTTAGCGGGGATCGAGCAGTACTTC.

The sample holds one count of this clonotype. The V and J genes are TRBV5-5 and TRBJ1-2; TRBD1 matches 8 bases. V trimming: 5 bases; J trimming: 5 bases; junction bases outside the gene matches: 11. CDR3 length equals 15 residues. Germline assignment: CDR1 SGHKS and CDR2 YYEKEE (reference sequence). This CDR3 is CASRKMGQVFYGYTF. In DNA, the CDR3 is TGTGCCAGCAGAAAGATGGGACAGGTTTTTTATGGCTACACCTTC.

This clonotype was detected a few times. The gene calls are TRBV20-1 and TRBJ2-5, with 7 bases fitting TRBD2. The germline CDR1 and CDR2 sequences are DFQATT and SNEGSKA (reference sequence). J gave up 9 bases and V 8 bases, and 21 bases lay outside the gene matches. There are 15 residues in the CDR3. CDR3 nucleotide sequence: TGCAGTACCGCCCCCCCGACCCTCACTCGGGAGGCCCAGTACTTC. It translates to CSTAPPTLTREAQYF.

This clonotype was seen only a few times. This chain joins TRBV7-2 and TRBJ2-1; 12 bases fit TRBD2. CDR1 SGHTA and CDR2 FQGNSA come from the germline V gene. This CDR3 spans 15 amino acids. The trim removed 3 bases at V and 10 bases at J, leaving 7 bases unmatched. The CDR3 spells CASSFSLAGGREQFF. In DNA, the CDR3 is TGTGCCAGCAGCTTCTCCCTAGCGGGGGGGCGAGAGCAGTTCTTC.

This clonotype has a handful of counts. The rearrangement links TRBV12-3 or TRBV12-4 to TRBJ2-4, with 9 bases aligning to TRBD1. The CDR3 covers 16 residues. V was pared by 5 bases and J by 8 bases, with 13 bases of the junction left unmatched. In DNA form, the CDR3 reads TGTGCCAGCAGTCCCGCCGGGACAGGGTATCGAGACATTCAGTACTTC. Translated: CASSPAGTGYRDIQYF.

This sequence joins TRBV2 and TRBJ2-7; unclear D gene. The closer fit of TRBJ2-1 to the DNA end suggests the J call may be wrong. Germline V gene sequence: CDR1 SNHLY, CDR2 FYNNEI. This CDR3 region has 13 residues. The CDR3 here is CASSEANANEQFF. Written as DNA, the CDR3 is TGTGCCAGCAGTGAAGCAAACGCCAATGAGCAGTTCTTC.

The J gene is TRBJ2-5, the V gene TRBV9, with 14 bases fitting TRBD2. The germline CDR1 and CDR2 sequences are SGDLS and YYNGEE. The J segment lost 5 bases and the V segment lost 0 bases, leaving 6 bases of the junction unmatched. The CDR3 runs 17 residues. The CDR3 reads CASSVDLGLAGGETQYF. CDR3 DNA: TGTGCCAGCAGCGTAGACCTCGGACTAGCGGGGGGTGAGACCCAGTACTTC.

This clonotype was detected a few times. The V call is TRBV24-1, the J call TRBJ2-2; TRBD2 matches 8 bases. The CDR3 is 16 residues long. Germline V gene lookup returns CDR1 KGHDR and CDR2 SFDVKD. V was clipped by 3 bases and J by 5 bases; unmatched bases: 7. CDR3 sequence reads: CATSDPGLAGTGELFF. CDR3 coding DNA: TGTGCCACCAGTGATCCTGGACTAGCAGGAACCGGGGAGCTGTTTTTT.

V usage is TRBV4-2 and J usage is TRBJ1-5; D is perhaps TRBD1 (6 bases). The CDR3 contains 15 residues. The germline V gene encodes CDR1 LGHNA and CDR2 YNFKEQ. The V gene lost 3 bases and the J gene lost 4 bases, with 13 bases spanning the gap. CDR3 in amino acids: CASSQRDIDNQPQHF. The DNA of the CDR3 is TGTGCCAGCAGCCAGCGGGACATCGATAATCAGCCCCAGCATTTT.

J is TRBJ2-6 and V is TRBV24-1; D is uncertain. The CDR3 consists of 14 residues. Trimming shortened V by 7 bases and J by 3 bases, and 9 bases separated the two germline ends. Germline V gene data show CDR1 as KGHDR and CDR2 as SFDVKD. The CDR3 loop reads CATSSSGGANVLTF. The CDR3 nucleotides are TGTGCCACCAGCTCGTCGGGTGGGGCCAACGTCCTGACTTTC.

This clonotype was observed at least ten times. The chain is built from TRBV29-1 and TRBJ2-2; TRBD1 agrees at 11 bases. This CDR3 comprises 14 residues. Trimming took 7 bases from V and 3 from J; bases not matched to a gene: 4. Germline assignment: CDR1 SQVTM and CDR2 ANQGSEA. CDR3 sequence (DNA): TGCAGCGCTGGGGACAGGGGGGACACCGGGGAGCTGTTTTTT. It is translated as CSAGDRGDTGELFF.

This clonotype occurred a few times. The rearrangement links TRBV7-2 to TRBJ2-5; D gene unclear. Deletions cut 3 bases from V and 5 bases from J, with 13 bases between. The CDR3 runs 14 residues. Per the germline V gene, CDR1 is SGHTA and CDR2 is FQGNSA. The CDR3 DNA reads TGTGCCAGCAGCTTTTTACTCCAAGGGGAGACCCAGTACTTC. Its protein is CASSFLLQGETQYF.

This clonotype was seen a few times. The rearrangement links TRBV10-3 to TRBJ1-1, with 12 bases that match TRBD1. The CDR3 runs to 18 residues. The germline V gene encodes CDR1 ENHRY and CDR2 SYGVKD. V dropped 0 bases and J dropped 5; count of bases not matched to a gene: 10. CDR3 in DNA: TGTGCCATCAGTGAGTCGACCGGGACAGGGGGCCGGGATACTGAAGCTTTCTTT. It encodes CAISESTGTGGRDTEAFF.